The 10 T cell receptor beta chains in this list originate from one sample, sequenced in a study of cytomegalovirus exposure and HLA in healthy donors. Amplification used 60 Vbeta primers and 13 Jbeta primers. The method was immunoSEQ multiplex PCR; TCRdb's version includes in-frame clones alone and lacks a portion of them. Found here are just over 150,000 clones, about 79% of them singletons; the top ten hold 0.98%. Sequenced sample: PBMCs. The receptors stem from a woman aged 50 to 65 in good health and CMV-seropositive.

The rearrangement joins TRBV27 to TRBJ1-2; D remains unclear. The CDR3 is 15 amino acids. V was shortened by 1 base and J by 3 bases, with 12 bases between the two germline ends. Germline lookup yields CDR1 MNHEY and CDR2 SMNVEV (reference sequence). The CDR3 sequence is CASSLYPPRDYGYTF. The CDR3 DNA reads TGTGCCAGCAGTTTATACCCACCACGGGACTATGGCTACACCTTC.

This clone was seen a single time. The V and J genes are TRBV5-4 and TRBJ2-3, with 9 bases lining up with TRBD1. This CDR3 is 16 amino acids long. Germline V gene lookup returns CDR1 SGHNT and CDR2 YYREEE (reference sequence). V shed 4 bases, J shed 0 bases, and the junction held 6 bases outside the gene matches. The CDR3 here is CASSTQGATSTDTQYF. The DNA for the CDR3 is TGTGCCAGCAGCACACAGGGGGCAACTAGCACAGATACGCAGTATTTT.

The chain links TRBV10-3 to TRBJ1-3; D is ambiguous. CDR3 length: 15 amino acids. The V gene lost 2 bases and the J gene lost 1 base, with 9 bases spanning the gap. The germline V gene has CDR1 ENHRY and CDR2 SYGVKD. CDR3 DNA: TGTGCCATCAGTGAGGGAGGAGTATCTGGAAACACCATATATTTT. Encoded protein: CAISEGGVSGNTIYF.

CDR3 in DNA: TGTGCCAGCAGTCCAGGGACTGTCCCCGCGAACACCGGGGAGCTGTTTTTT. It encodes CASSPGTVPANTGELFF. This sequence joins TRBV4-2 and TRBJ2-2; tentatively, D is TRBD2 (6 bases). The CDR3 has 17 amino acids. Looked up from germline, CDR1 is LGHNA and CDR2 is YNFKEQ. The V end was cut by 6 bases, the J end by 0 bases, with 17 bases between.

The rearrangement joins TRBV6-5 to TRBJ1-2; tentatively, D is TRBD1 (5 bases). The CDR3 covers 14 residues. V lost 5 bases and J 2 bases, leaving 12 bases between the germline ends. Germline CDR1 reads MNHEY; CDR2 reads SVGAGI. DNA for the CDR3: TGTGCCAGCAGTCGTGACAGTCTAAACTATGGCTACACCTTC. Protein: CASSRDSLNYGYTF.

The chain couples TRBV6-1 to TRBJ2-2; 8 bases are a match to TRBD2. J gave up 1 base and V 4 bases, and 5 bases lay outside the gene matches. CDR3 length equals 16 residues. CDR1 and CDR2 (germline): MNHNS, SASEGT. The CDR3 DNA follows: TGTGCCAGCAGTGGTCTAGCGGGCGGGAACACCGGGGAGCTGTTTTTT. Translated, it gives CASSGLAGGNTGELFF.

The chain links TRBV5-4 to TRBJ2-2; the D gene is possibly TRBD2 (6 bases). Trimming shortened V by 7 bases and J by 5 bases, and 15 bases separated the two germline ends. Germline-derived CDR1 and CDR2 are SGHNT and YYREEE (reference sequence). The CDR3 has 14 amino acids. The chain's CDR3 is CASAASGGTGELFF. CDR3 DNA: TGTGCCAGCGCTGCAAGTGGGGGGACCGGGGAGCTGTTTTTT. The full variable domain, in which reference TRBV5-4 and TRBJ2-2 provide the parts outside the CDR3, is ETGVTQSPTHLIKTRGQQVTLRCSSQSGHNTVSWYQQALGQGPQFIFQYYREEENGRGNFPPRFSGLQFPNYSSELNVNALELDDSALYLCASAASGGTGELFFGEGSRLTVL.

The rearrangement uses TRBV29-1 and TRBJ2-5, with 11 positions matching TRBD1. The CDR3 contains 14 residues. CDR1 is SQVTM, CDR2 ANQGSEA, per germline. V was clipped by 7 bases and J by 5 bases; unmatched bases: 9. The CDR3 nucleotides read TGCAGCGCCCCCAGGACAGGGGGCAGGGAGACCCAGTACTTC. Its protein product is CSAPRTGGRETQYF.

The chain carries TRBV18 and TRBJ1-2; 8 bases map to TRBD1. CDR3 length: 15 amino acids. Germline lookup yields CDR1 KGHSH and CDR2 LQKENI. After removal of 4 bases from V and 1 base from J, the junction contained 5 bases not matched to a gene. CDR3 sequence: CASSHDRGVNYGYTF. DNA of the CDR3: TGTGCCAGCTCACACGACAGGGGTGTTAACTATGGCTACACCTTC.

This chain links TRBV27 with TRBJ1-4; 8 bases map to TRBD1. J lost 4 bases, V lost 5 bases, and 6 bases had no gene match. The CDR3 contains 15 residues. CDR1 is MNHEY and CDR2 is SMNVEV in the germline V gene (reference sequence). The CDR3 DNA is TGTGCCAGCAGTAGAACGACAGGGGTTAATGAAAAACTGTTTTTT. Amino acids: CASSRTTGVNEKLFF.